This T cell receptor beta chain was recovered during a study of Graves' ophthalmopathy and Graves' hyperthyroidism. Study observations and caveats: Most expanded clonotypes from thyroid (those above 0.001 frequency) were also found in blood.

Amplification from RNA transcripts yielded the TCR beta CDR3 regions. HTBI primers were used in a first-round RT-PCR, which preceded a second-round multiplex PCR. Each CDR3 protein is one row after TCRdb ran MiXCR on the multiplex PCR reads. The profile covers 400,000 to 450,000 distinct CDR3 sequences, with around 21% appearing a single time and approximately 3.2% taken by the ten largest. Points on this clonotype: Antigen specificity is unknown.

This CDR3 is built from 15 residues. Germline CDR1 is SGHVS and CDR2 is FNYEAQ. This TCR was sampled from a young woman with stable Graves' hyperthyroidism. This chain links TRBV7-6 with TRBJ2-5, with TRBD1 identical over 7 bases. TRBJ2-7 matches the DNA end more closely, so the J call is doubtful. Sequenced input: peripheral blood. The DNA of the CDR3 is TGTGCCAGCAGCTTAGGACAGGGAACTCTCTACGAGCAGTACTTC. Protein product: CASSLGQGTLYEQYF.